The source of this T cell receptor beta chain is a study of cytomegalovirus exposure and HLA in healthy donors. 13 Jbeta primers and 60 Vbeta primers were used for the PCR. The protocol was immunoSEQ multiplex PCR, while the TCRdb copy is restricted to in-frame clones and leaves out a portion. Of approximately 130,000 clones listed, 60% to 85% are singletons. This sequence was found in a man younger than 45 in good health and CMV-seronegative. Sequenced material: PBMCs.

The CDR3 spells CASSSDRTSGVADTQYF. CDR3 DNA: TGTGCCAGCAGTTCGGATCGGACTAGCGGGGTGGCAGATACGCAGTATTTT. The chain combines TRBV2 with TRBJ2-3, with 12 bases lining up with TRBD2. Trimming at V came to 5 bases and at J to 4 bases, leaving 10 bases not matched to a gene. Germline values: CDR1 SNHLY, CDR2 FYNNEI. CDR3 size: 17 residues.